This record concerns one T cell receptor (beta chain) sequence. Only a few counts were recorded for this clonotype. Its antigen remains undetermined. Per-base qualities were not stored, and no clone one base away is much larger. Only healthy Caucasian donors were included. Three pairs of female monozygotic twins, all aged about 18 to 30 years, were included in the twin cohort. Positive isolation kits from Invitrogen were used to isolate the CD4+ and CD8+ T cell populations. This entry belongs to a study of identical twins (TCRdb year 2016). As for the study more broadly: The study deep-sequenced TCR alpha and beta repertoires from monozygotic twins, unrelated adults of various ages and cord blood to test whether fetal clonotypes persist. Replicate twin experiments were performed at different times using different library preparation protocols to rule out contamination. Broad study findings and their caveats: Compared with coincidental sharing between unrelated individuals, out-of-frame TCR alpha sequences shared between twins had an excess of sequences with low generation probability. Out-of-frame TCR alpha sharing in monozygotic twins was systematically underestimated by recombination models, whereas sharing between unrelated individuals was in agreement with the recombination models. The excess sharing between twins in beta out-of-frame sequences was weaker because fewer shared sequences reduced the signal-to-noise ratio. Abundant cord blood beta clonotypes had fewer insertions, young adult naive repertoires showed a similar but weaker trend, and memory repertoires showed no such trend. Because the same donors could not be followed over many years, the conclusions depended on cross-sectional statistical analysis. Invariant T cells such as MAIT and iNKT could partly confound zero-insertion analyses, although diverse VJ usage argued against such confounding for most clonotypes.

V and J lose 6 bases and 10 bases, and a span of 15 bases separates them. The CDR3 numbers 12 residues from cysteine through phenylalanine. Of all the DNA, just the CDR3 is kept, 36 bases in frame from base 1. Sequences SGHAT (CDR1) and FQNNGV (CDR2) are obtained from the germline V gene. The receptor library was made with 5' RACE. The run used an Illumina HiSeq 2000. Template switching added a universal primer binding site, and the final cDNA carried a unique molecular identifier that allowed TCR cDNA molecules to be counted accurately. First-strand cDNA for TCR alpha and beta chains was synthesized from specific primers in the conserved constant-segment region. To control for contamination, each cDNA library was double barcoded with a SMART-Mk sample barcode plus Illumina barcodes. TruSeq adapter sequences, together with Illumina sample barcodes, were added in two successive PCR steps. The TCR alpha and beta cDNA libraries were sequenced on the Illumina HiSeq platform using custom primers. The study's processing was this. Unique molecular identifiers were extracted from raw reads with MiGEC, and CDR3 positions were determined with MiXCR. Recombination models were inferred per individual with the repgenHMM and IGoR tools using an EM algorithm. The analysis of shared clonotypes was done with the tcR package in R, with sharing normalized by the product of cloneset sizes. Out-of-frame nonproductive sequences were analyzed to study raw recombination free of thymic and clonal selection effects. TCRdb reprocessed the public reads (quality trimming at Q25 with fastp, clone calling with MiXCR) and kept in-frame beta chains. Rows with a matching CDR3 protein are joined into one entry that keeps the most common DNA and genes. TCRdb assigned the V and J calls; the authors' analysis was not used. The sample yields around 470,000 distinct CDR3 sequences; over 12% were counted once. Approximately 0.52% of the sample is taken by the ten largest.

The sample was also linked to a second study, of yellow fever vaccine responses in identical twins. As described in the second report: The authors reported that the T cell response to vaccination in identical twins appeared partly convergent and partly personalized. The study precisely tracked vaccine-responding T cell clones in identical twins.

The chain couples TRBV11-2 to TRBJ1-1; the D gene is perhaps TRBD1, on 5 matching bases. Material for sequencing was CD4+ T cells sorted from blood. This receptor was obtained from a woman aged 18-35 years in good health. The CDR3 reads as follows: CASRTGVSGAFF. The DNA is as follows: TGTGCCAGCAGAACGGGGGTCTCTGGAGCTTTCTTT.